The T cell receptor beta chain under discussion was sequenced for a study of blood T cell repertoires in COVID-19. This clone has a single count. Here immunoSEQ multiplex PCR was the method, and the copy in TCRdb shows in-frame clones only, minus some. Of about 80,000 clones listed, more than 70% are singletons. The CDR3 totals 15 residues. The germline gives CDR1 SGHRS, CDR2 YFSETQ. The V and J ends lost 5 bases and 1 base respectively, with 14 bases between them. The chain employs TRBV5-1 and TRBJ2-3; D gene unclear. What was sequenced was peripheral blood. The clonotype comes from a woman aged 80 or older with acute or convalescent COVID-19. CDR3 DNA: TGCGCCAGCAGAGCACAGTTCCTCGGCACAGATACGCAGTATTTT. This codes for CASRAQFLGTDTQYF.